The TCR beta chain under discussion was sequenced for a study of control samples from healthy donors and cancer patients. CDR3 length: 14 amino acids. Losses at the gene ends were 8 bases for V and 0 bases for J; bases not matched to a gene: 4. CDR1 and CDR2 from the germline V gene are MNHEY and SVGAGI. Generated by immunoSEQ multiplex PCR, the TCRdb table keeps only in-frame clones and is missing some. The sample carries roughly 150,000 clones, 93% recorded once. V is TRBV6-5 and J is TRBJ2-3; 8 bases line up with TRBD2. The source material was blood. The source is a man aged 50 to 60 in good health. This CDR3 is CASRTSGSTDTQYF. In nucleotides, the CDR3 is TGTGCCAGCCGCACTAGCGGAAGCACAGATACGCAGTATTTT.